Sequencing of this T cell receptor (beta chain) was carried out in a study of shared clonotypes between healthy human individuals. Findings and caveats of the study: Richness estimates generally favored naive over memory subsets. A reduction in generation probabilities was seen for non-shared clonotypes relative to those shared by all four donors.

About this clone itself: Its matching antigen is unknown.

The authors ran the assay at deep level. Profiling relied on immunoSEQ multiplex PCR, and the TCRdb table lists in-frame clones only, not all of them. The sample records 950,000 to 1,300,000 clones, around 76% being singletons. V was trimmed by 0 bases and J by 3 bases, leaving 9 bases between them. Germline CDR1 is SGDLS and CDR2 is YYNGEE. The CDR3 extends over 14 amino acids. This receptor was identified in a man between 18 and 35 years old in good health. Sequenced input: memory CD4+ T cells sorted from blood. Subset here: CD45RA-negative fraction. The gene calls are TRBV9 and TRBJ2-5; tentatively, D is TRBD2 (6 bases). CDR3 loop: CASSVVWEEETQYF. CDR3 DNA sequence: TGTGCCAGCAGCGTAGTGTGGGAGGAAGAGACCCAGTACTTC.